Each of the 20 T cell receptor beta chains below was sequenced from the same sample in a study of blood T cell repertoires in COVID-19. TCRdb's table, derived via immunoSEQ multiplex PCR, lists solely in-frame clones and lacks some. The sample shows 50,000 or so clones, around 83% of them seen only once. Input material: peripheral blood. The source of these receptors is a man between 60 and 75 years old with active COVID-19.

The chain recombines TRBV5-5 with TRBJ2-1; TRBD1 is a possible D gene (5 bases). CDR1 and CDR2 (germline): SGHKS, YYEKEE (reference sequence). The CDR3 loop spans 15 amino acids. V lost 4 bases and J 4 bases, leaving 15 bases between the germline ends. The DNA of the CDR3 is TGTGCCAGCAGCCCCCCCTGGGGCAAGTACAATGAGCAGTTCTTC. The encoded protein is CASSPPWGKYNEQFF.

J is TRBJ1-4 and V is TRBV7-9; 8 nucleotides align to TRBD1. CDR3 length: 14 amino acids. J lost 14 bases, V lost 4 bases, and 12 bases had no gene match. From germline, CDR1 is SEHNR and CDR2 FQNEAQ (reference sequence). CDR3 in DNA: TGTGCCAGCAGCTACCGGGACAGGAAAGGAGGGCTGTTTTTT. As protein: CASSYRDRKGGLFF.

The chain links TRBV11-3 to TRBJ2-5; 13 positions agree with TRBD2. This CDR3 spans 16 amino acids. V shed 5 bases, J shed 3 bases, and the junction held 6 bases outside the gene matches. Germline V gives CDR1 SGHNT, CDR2 YENEEA. This chain's CDR3 is CASSKPGLAGEETQYF. The DNA of the CDR3 is TGTGCCAGCAGCAAACCAGGACTAGCGGGAGAAGAGACCCAGTACTTC.

The gene calls are TRBV19 and TRBJ1-3; 7 nucleotides agree with TRBD1. Trimming at V came to 3 bases and at J to 8 bases, leaving 4 bases not matched to a gene. The CDR3 sequence is 13 residues long. Germline V lookup: CDR1 LNHDA, CDR2 SQIVND (reference sequence). In DNA form, the CDR3 reads TGTGCCAGTAGTATCAACAGGGGAGACACCATATATTTT. This encodes CASSINRGDTIYF.

The chain uses TRBV7-9 and TRBJ1-2; 7 bases map to TRBD1. The CDR3 contains 15 residues. Germline loops: CDR1 SEHNR, CDR2 FQNEAQ (reference sequence). J was trimmed by 4 bases and V by 5 bases; bases with no gene match: 10. The CDR3 spells CASSPMTGSIYGYTF. CDR3 nucleotides: TGTGCCAGCAGCCCGATGACAGGGTCTATCTATGGCTACACCTTC.

J is TRBJ1-2 and V is TRBV24-1; a weak D match, TRBD1 (6 bases). Per germline, CDR1 KGHDR and CDR2 SFDVKD. V lost 3 bases and J lost 2, with 9 bases in between. CDR3 length: 14 amino acids. The CDR3 DNA is TGTGCCACCAGTGATACACAGGGAAACTATGGCTACACCTTC. It codes for CATSDTQGNYGYTF.

This chain uses TRBV28 with TRBJ1-2; a weak D match, TRBD1 (5 bases). From germline, CDR1 is MDHEN and CDR2 SYDVKM. With 5 bases removed from V and 4 bases from J, the gap between germline ends came to 14 bases. This CDR3 has 14 amino acids. The CDR3 reads CASSNAGGLYGYTF. The CDR3, as DNA: TGTGCCAGCAGTAATGCTGGGGGACTCTATGGCTACACCTTC.

The chain recombines TRBV5-5 with TRBJ2-3; D is ambiguous. CDR1 SGHKS and CDR2 YYEKEE come from the germline V gene (reference sequence). V was clipped by 4 bases and J by 2 bases, with 17 bases between them. The CDR3 covers 16 residues. Here the CDR3 DNA reads TGTGCCAGCAGCGTTGGAGCTGTTCAAATCACAGATACGCAGTATTTT. Translated, it gives CASSVGAVQITDTQYF.

J is TRBJ1-5 and V is TRBV3-1 (or the pseudogene TRBV3-2); D uncertain. The CDR3 contains 15 residues. The V end was cut by 4 bases, the J end by 0 bases, with 10 bases between. The germline gives CDR1 LGHDT, CDR2 YNNKEL (reference sequence). The CDR3 DNA follows: TGTGCCAGCAGCCCGATCCCCGGTAGCAATCAGCCCCAGCATTTT. Its translation: CASSPIPGSNQPQHF.

The chain combines TRBV28 with TRBJ1-1; TRBD1 is a possible D gene (6 bases). CDR1 and CDR2 from the germline V gene are MDHEN and SYDVKM. The CDR3 loop spans 16 amino acids. The ends were cut back, 5 bases at V and 1 base at J, with 17 bases in the middle. The chain's CDR3 is CASSPPPWTANTEAFF. In nucleotides, the CDR3 is TGTGCCAGCAGTCCCCCCCCCTGGACAGCGAACACTGAAGCTTTCTTT.

The chain is built from TRBV6-1 and TRBJ2-6, with 10 bases that match TRBD1. CDR1 is MNHNS and CDR2 is SASEGT in the germline V gene. This CDR3 comprises 18 residues. Unmatched junction bases numbered 11, after V lost 4 bases and J lost 5 bases. CDR3 protein: CASSGLGQGSLRANVLTF. The CDR3, as DNA: TGTGCCAGCAGTGGCCTGGGACAGGGGTCTCTTAGGGCCAACGTCCTGACTTTC.

V gene TRBV30 combines with J gene TRBJ1-6; 10 bases are a match to TRBD1. Germline CDR1 GTSNPN, CDR2 SVGIG (reference sequence). Trimming removed 4 bases from V and 9 bases from J; junction bases left unmatched: 3. The CDR3 runs to 13 residues. CDR3 protein: CAWTDRGPSPLHF. Written as DNA, the CDR3 is TGTGCCTGGACCGACAGGGGGCCTTCACCCCTCCACTTT.

Only one count was recorded for this clone. V and J are TRBV20-1 and TRBJ2-5, with D uncertain. The CDR3 covers 10 residues. V was trimmed by 6 bases and J by 5 bases, leaving 7 bases between them. Germline V gene data show CDR1 as DFQATT and CDR2 as SNEGSKA (reference sequence). The CDR3 nucleotides read TGCAGTGCCCCGAGGGAGACCCAGTACTTC. This encodes CSAPRETQYF.

The rearrangement uses TRBV28 and TRBJ1-5; TRBD1 might be the D (5 bases). The CDR3 sequence is 11 residues long. Looked up from germline, CDR1 is MDHEN and CDR2 is SYDVKM. The V gene lost 7 bases and the J gene lost 9 bases, with 10 bases spanning the gap. For the CDR3, the DNA is TGTGCCAGCACCCCCGGGGGGCCCCAGCATTTT. Its translation: CASTPGGPQHF.

This clone was picked up a small number of times. The CDR3 loop reads CASGELAGGYNEQFF. CDR3 nucleotides: TGTGCCAGCGGCGAGTTAGCGGGAGGTTACAATGAGCAGTTCTTC. This rearrangement joins TRBV3-1 (or the pseudogene TRBV3-2) to TRBJ2-1, with TRBD2 identical over 10 bases. V trimming: 8 bases; J trimming: 4 bases; junction bases outside the gene matches: 8. The CDR3 length is 15 residues. CDR1 and CDR2 (germline): LGHDT, YNNKEL (reference sequence).

J is TRBJ2-1 and V is TRBV30; 10 bases fit TRBD2. J was trimmed by 9 bases and V by 4 bases; bases with no gene match: 15. CDR1 and CDR2 from the germline V gene are GTSNPN and SVGIG (reference sequence). The CDR3 runs 16 residues. CDR3 coding DNA: TGTGCCTGGAAAGGGGCCCCGAGCGGGGGGGCCTTTGAGCAGTTCTTC. This translates into CAWKGAPSGGAFEQFF.

The chain couples TRBV15 to TRBJ2-7, with 10 bases matching TRBD2. Germline V gene lookup returns CDR1 LNHNV and CDR2 YYDKDF (reference sequence). The ends lost 1 base at V and 2 bases at J; junction bases unmatched: 5. The CDR3 has 16 amino acids. DNA for the CDR3: TGTGCCACCAGCAGAGGCGTAGCGGGAGGTCCCTACGAGCAGTACTTC. Its protein is CATSRGVAGGPYEQYF.

V and J are TRBV5-6 and TRBJ2-7, with 11 bases aligning to TRBD1. Trimming removed 4 bases from V and 3 bases from J; junction bases left unmatched: 12. CDR1 is SGHDT and CDR2 is YYEEEE in the germline V gene. This CDR3 region has 17 residues. CDR3 sequence (DNA): TGTGCCAGCAGCCCGAGTGGACAGGGGGCTCTTGACTACGAGCAGTACTTC. Protein: CASSPSGQGALDYEQYF.

The chain joins TRBV28 to TRBJ2-1, with 8 bases aligning to TRBD2. With V trimmed by 5 bases and J by 4 bases, 1 base remained unmatched. Germline CDR1 MDHEN, CDR2 SYDVKM. The CDR3 is made up of 13 amino acids. The CDR3 DNA sequence: TGTGCCAGCAGTACTAGCGGTTACAATGAGCAGTTCTTC. Translating it yields CASSTSGYNEQFF.

The J gene is TRBJ2-5, the V gene TRBV3-1 (or the pseudogene TRBV3-2); D remains unclear. With 0 bases removed from V and 3 bases from J, the gap between germline ends came to 14 bases. This CDR3 has 16 amino acids. Per germline, CDR1 LGHDT and CDR2 YNNKEL (reference sequence). This chain's CDR3 is CASSQDRVGRKETQYF. CDR3 bases: TGTGCCAGCAGCCAAGATCGGGTCGGAAGGAAAGAGACCCAGTACTTC.